Only a few counts were recorded for the clone carrying this T cell receptor (beta chain). The V and J ends lost 4 bases and 4 bases, in that order; junction bases with no gene match: 9. The CDR3 is made up of 17 amino acids. The germline CDR1 and CDR2 sequences are MGHRA and YSYEKL. The sample comes from a study of cytotoxic CD8 clonotypes in ibrutinib-treated CLL. As for the study in general: Treatment had run for a median about twelve months, range 6 to 36, when response samples were taken.

The table came from immunoSEQ multiplex PCR; TCRdb's copy has only in-frame clones and leaves some out. The sample comprises fewer than 45,000 clones, roughly 70% of which are singletons, and around 10% rests with the top ten. The sequence was obtained from a human donor with chronic lymphocytic leukemia. The gene calls are TRBV4-1 and TRBJ2-5; 13 bases line up with TRBD2. This specimen was PBMCs, taken at disease progression, from a patient treated with ibrutinib. The CDR3 DNA reads TGCGCCAGCAGCCCTAAGGGGAGGACTAGCGGGAGAGAGACCCAGTACTTC. This sequence encodes CASSPKGRTSGRETQYF.